This T cell receptor (beta chain) emerged from a study of T cells in women clearing cervical HPV infection. Study results and caveats: Richness differences could reflect unmeasured T-cell content per sample. Associations may precede or follow infection; HPV-specific or memory T cells were not isolated.

A note on this clone: What it binds is unknown. The sequenced fragment ends 3 residues before the CDR3 boundary, so the rest is inferred from the germline J gene.

immunoSEQ multiplex PCR used an average of roughly 1,300 ng genomic DNA. The table came from immunoSEQ multiplex PCR; TCRdb's copy has only in-frame clones and leaves some out. The sample has more than 30,000 clones; the top ten hold approximately 16%. Germline V gene sequence: CDR1 WSHSY, CDR2 SAAADI. CDR3 length: 14 residues. Trimming pared 0 bases from V and 4 bases from J, leaving 9 bases between. The source is a woman aged 18-69 years with a cervical HPV16 infection that either progressed to CIN3+ or cleared (not recorded which). The V and J genes are TRBV10-2 and TRBJ1-2; no reliable D call. The sequencing sample was made of blood buffy coat. Incomplete CDR3 DNA: TGCGCCAGCAGTGAGTCAGCGGAGGGCTATGGC. This translates into CASSESAEGYG. The CDR3 in its entirety is CASSESAEGYGYTF.